These 7 T cell receptor beta chains share one sample of origin, sequenced in a study of cytomegalovirus exposure and HLA in healthy donors. The PCR was carried out with 60 Vbeta primers and 13 Jbeta primers. Measured with immunoSEQ multiplex PCR; TCRdb has only the in-frame clones, and not every one. The sample lists 150,000 to 200,000 clones, 75% to 90% occurring once. The sample was PBMCs. Receptors originate from a boy between 2 and 10 years old in good health and CMV-seronegative.

The chain is built from TRBV7-2 and TRBJ1-1; a possible D gene is TRBD1 (5 bases). The CDR3 consists of 15 residues. The V end was cut by 1 base, the J end by 3 bases, with 12 bases between. Germline lookup yields CDR1 SGHTA and CDR2 FQGNSA. In nucleotides, the CDR3 is TGTGCCAGCAGCTTAGGGGCAGGGCGTCACACTGAAGCTTTCTTT. As protein: CASSLGAGRHTEAFF.

The chain uses TRBV5-6 and TRBJ2-3; the match to TRBD1 covers 7 bases. The V gene end was trimmed by 0 bases and the J gene end by 4 bases; junction bases not matched to a gene: 5. Per the germline V gene, CDR1 is SGHDT and CDR2 is YYEEEE. This CDR3 is 15 amino acids long. CDR3 nucleotides: TGTGCCAGCAGCTTGGGACAGGGAGCTCCAGATACGCAGTATTTT. It codes for CASSLGQGAPDTQYF. Filled out from reference TRBV5-6 and TRBJ2-3, the complete variable domain reads DAGVTQSPTHLIKTRGQQVTLRCSPKSGHDTVSWYQQALGQGPQFIFQYYEEEERQRGNFPDRFSGHQFPNYSSELNVNALLLGDSALYLCASSLGQGAPDTQYFGPGTRLTVL.

This clone was detected once. V usage is TRBV11-2 and J usage is TRBJ2-7; D gene ambiguous. This CDR3 has 11 amino acids. Germline CDR1 and CDR2: SGHAT and FQNNGV. The germline V and J ends were trimmed by 4 bases and 2 bases, with 3 bases remaining between them. CDR3 residues: CASSSTYEQYF. The CDR3 region has the DNA TGTGCCAGCAGCTCCACCTACGAGCAGTACTTC. Filled out from reference TRBV11-2 and TRBJ2-7, the complete variable domain reads EAGVAQSPRYKIIEKRQSVAFWCNPISGHATLYWYQQILGQGPKLLIQFQNNGVVDDSQLPKDRFSAERLKGVDSTLKIQPAKLEDSAVYLCASSSTYEQYFGPGTRLTVT.

The chain employs TRBV6-1 and TRBJ2-1; D is uncertain. V was clipped by 0 bases and J by 9 bases, with 9 bases between them. The CDR3 extends over 13 amino acids. CDR1 and CDR2 from the germline V gene are MNHNS and SASEGT. The CDR3 DNA reads as TGTGCCAGCAGTGAAGCGCTTCTAGGTGAGCAGTTCTTC. Amino acid sequence: CASSEALLGEQFF.

The rearrangement joins TRBV6-5 to TRBJ1-2; 8 bases align to TRBD1. V was clipped by 5 bases and J by 3 bases; unmatched bases: 5. Germline V gives CDR1 MNHEY, CDR2 SVGAGI. There are 14 residues in the CDR3. The DNA for the CDR3 is TGTGCCAGCAGTCCCAGGGGGCTGGACTATGGCTACACCTTC. It yields the protein CASSPRGLDYGYTF.

The chain recombines TRBV28 with TRBJ2-1; 8 nucleotides align to TRBD2. This CDR3 region has 13 residues. Unmatched junction bases numbered 15, after V lost 11 bases and J lost 12 bases. Germline assignment: CDR1 MDHEN and CDR2 SYDVKM. The CDR3 nucleotides read TGTGCCGCCGCCGGGAGGGCTTCGGTCGGGCAGTTCTTC. It is translated as CAAAGRASVGQFF.

This chain connects TRBV11-2 to TRBJ1-5; D ambiguous. V lost 3 bases to trimming and J lost 0 bases, with 18 bases between them. The length of the CDR3 is 18 residues. Looked up from germline, CDR1 is SGHAT and CDR2 is FQNNGV. The CDR3 nucleotides read TGTGCCAGCAGCTTGTCTAAAAAAACGGGTAATAGCAATCAGCCCCAGCATTTT. It specifies CASSLSKKTGNSNQPQHF.